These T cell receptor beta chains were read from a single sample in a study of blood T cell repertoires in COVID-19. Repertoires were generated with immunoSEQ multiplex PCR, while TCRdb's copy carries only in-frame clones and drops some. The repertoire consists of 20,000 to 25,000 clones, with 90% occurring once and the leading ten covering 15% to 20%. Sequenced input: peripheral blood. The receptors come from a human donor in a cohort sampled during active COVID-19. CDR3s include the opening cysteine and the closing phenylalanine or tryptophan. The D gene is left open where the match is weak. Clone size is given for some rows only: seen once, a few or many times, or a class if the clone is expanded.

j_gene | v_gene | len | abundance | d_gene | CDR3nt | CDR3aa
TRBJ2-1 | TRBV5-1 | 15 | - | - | TGCGCCAGCAGCACAGGGAGCCGCTCCTACAATGAGCAGTTCTTC | CASSTGSRSYNEQFF
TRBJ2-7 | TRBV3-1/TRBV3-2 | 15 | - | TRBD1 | TGTGCCAGCAGCCAACGGACAGGGGTCTCCTACGAGCAGTACTTC | CASSQRTGVSYEQYF
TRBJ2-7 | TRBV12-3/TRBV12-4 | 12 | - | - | TGTGCCAGCAGCCCTACCCCGTACGAGCAGTACTTC | CASSPTPYEQYF
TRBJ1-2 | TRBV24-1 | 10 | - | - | TGTGCCACCAGTGACGGGACTCCCACCTTC | CATSDGTPTF
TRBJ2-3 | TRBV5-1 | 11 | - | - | TGCGCCAGCAGCTCTACTGGTACGCAGTATTTT | CASSSTGTQYF
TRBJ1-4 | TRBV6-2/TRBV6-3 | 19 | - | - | TGTGCCAGCAGTTACGAAGCTCAGAGAGGCGCGTCAACTAATGAAAAACTGTTTTTT | CASSYEAQRGASTNEKLFF
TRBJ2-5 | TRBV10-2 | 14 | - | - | TGCGCCAGCACATTCCAGGGGTTCCAAGAGACCCAGTACTTC | CASTFQGFQETQYF
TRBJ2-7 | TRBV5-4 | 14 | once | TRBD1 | TGTGCCAGCAGCTTGGACAGGGGTCCCTACGAGCAGTACTTC | CASSLDRGPYEQYF
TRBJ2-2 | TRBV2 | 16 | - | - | TGTGCCAGCAGTGAAATAGTCGTGTCCAACACCGGGGAGCTGTTTTTT | CASSEIVVSNTGELFF
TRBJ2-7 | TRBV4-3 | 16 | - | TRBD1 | TGCGCCAGCAGCCAAGAAAGGACAGGGAGCTCCTACGAGCAGTACTTC | CASSQERTGSSYEQYF
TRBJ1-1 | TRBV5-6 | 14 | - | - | TGTGCCAGCAGCTTAGGACAGACGTGGCCTGAAGCTTTCTTT | CASSLGQTWPEAFF
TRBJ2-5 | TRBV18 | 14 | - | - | TGTGCCAGCTCACCACCCAGTCTCCAAGAGACCCAGTACTTC | CASSPPSLQETQYF
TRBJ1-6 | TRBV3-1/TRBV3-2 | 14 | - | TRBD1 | TGTGCCAGCAGCCAGGACAGGGATAATTCACCCCTCCACTTT | CASSQDRDNSPLHF
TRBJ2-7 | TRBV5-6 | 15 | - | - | TGTGCCAGCAGCTTACCAGGGCTGAGCTCCTACGAGCAGTACTTC | CASSLPGLSSYEQYF
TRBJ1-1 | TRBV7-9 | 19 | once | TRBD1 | TGTGCCAGCAGAACCGGGGCTAGGGACAGGGTGATTAGGGACACTGAAGCTTTCTTT | CASRTGARDRVIRDTEAFF
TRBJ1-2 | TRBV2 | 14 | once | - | TGTGCCAGCAGTGAAGCGACAGGCCCTTATGGCTACACCTTC | CASSEATGPYGYTF
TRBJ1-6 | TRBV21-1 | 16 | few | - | TGTGCCAGCAGCAATACCAGGGTGACCTTGGTTTCACCCCTCCACTTT | CASSNTRVTLVSPLHF
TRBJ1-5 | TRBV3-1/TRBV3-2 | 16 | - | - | TGTGCCAGCAGCCAAGGGGGAGGCCATAGCAATCAGCCCCAGCATTTT | CASSQGGGHSNQPQHF
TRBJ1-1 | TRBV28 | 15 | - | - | TGTGCCAGCAGCTCCCCGGGAAACCGGAACACTGAAGCTTTCTTT | CASSSPGNRNTEAFF
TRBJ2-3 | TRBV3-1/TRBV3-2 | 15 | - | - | TGTGCCAGCAGCCAAGGACTCACTAGCACAGATACGCAGTATTTT | CASSQGLTSTDTQYF
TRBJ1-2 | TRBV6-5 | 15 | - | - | TGTGCCAGCAGTCCCATCTTGAGGAGCGGGAATGGCTACACCTTC | CASSPILRSGNGYTF
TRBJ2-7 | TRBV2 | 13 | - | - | TGTGCCAGCAGTTTACCGGTCCCCTACGAGCAGTACTTC | CASSLPVPYEQYF
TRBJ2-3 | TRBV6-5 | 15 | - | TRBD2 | TGTGCCAGCAGCCTGACTAGCGGAAACACAGATACGCAGTATTTT | CASSLTSGNTDTQYF
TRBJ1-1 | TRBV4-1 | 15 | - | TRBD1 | TGCGCCAGCAGCCAAGTCGCGGACAGGTACACTGAAGCTTTCTTT | CASSQVADRYTEAFF
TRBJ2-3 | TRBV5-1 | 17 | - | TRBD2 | TGCGCCAGCAGCGTGGGGACTAGCGGGGGTAGCACAGATACGCAGTATTTT | CASSVGTSGGSTDTQYF
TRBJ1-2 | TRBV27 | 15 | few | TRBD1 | TGTGCCAGCAGCCGTGGGACAGTCCTCGACTATGGCTACACCTTC | CASSRGTVLDYGYTF
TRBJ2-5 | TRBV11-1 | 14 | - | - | TGTGCCAGCAGCTTAGCCGAGCGCCCGCGGACCCAGTACTTC | CASSLAERPRTQYF
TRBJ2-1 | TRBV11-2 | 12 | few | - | TGTGCCAGCAGCACTATGGGGACAACGCAGTTCTTC | CASSTMGTTQFF
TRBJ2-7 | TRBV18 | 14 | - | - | TGTGCCAGCTCACCATTTAGCAGCTCCTACGAGCAGTACTTC | CASSPFSSSYEQYF
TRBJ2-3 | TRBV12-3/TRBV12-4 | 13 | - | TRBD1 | TGTGCCAGCAGCCACAGGGGGGCGGATACGCAGTATTTT | CASSHRGADTQYF
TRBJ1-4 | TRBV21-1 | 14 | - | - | TGTGCCAGCAGCAAAGGACAGGGGGGAGAAAAACTGTTTTTT | CASSKGQGGEKLFF
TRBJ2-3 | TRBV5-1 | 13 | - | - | TGCGCCAGCAGCTCGGGTAGCACAGATACGCAGTATTTT | CASSSGSTDTQYF
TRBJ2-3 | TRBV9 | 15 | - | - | TGTGCCAGCAGTCACATACAGGGTGCGATGGATACGCAGTATTTT | CASSHIQGAMDTQYF
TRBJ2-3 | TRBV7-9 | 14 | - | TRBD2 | TGTGCCAGCAGCGCTAGCGGGGGCCAAGATACGCAGTATTTT | CASSASGGQDTQYF
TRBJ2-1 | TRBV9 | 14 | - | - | TGTGCCAGCAGCGTCGACAGGTCTTACAATGAGCAGTTCTTC | CASSVDRSYNEQFF
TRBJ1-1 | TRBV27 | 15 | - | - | TGTGCCAGCAGTCTCCCCCCCGGTATGAACACTGAAGCTTTCTTT | CASSLPPGMNTEAFF
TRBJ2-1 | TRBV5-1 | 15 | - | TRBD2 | TGCGCCAGCAGCCCGGGGGGGGGCTCCTACAATGAGCAGTTCTTC | CASSPGGGSYNEQFF
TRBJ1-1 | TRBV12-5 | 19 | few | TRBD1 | TGTGCTAGTGGTTTCCCCCCGGGACAGGGAATCTCGGGGGACACTGAAGCTTTCTTT | CASGFPPGQGISGDTEAFF
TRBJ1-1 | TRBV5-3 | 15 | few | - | TGTGCCAGACCGGGCGGGAGGGGGTTGAACACTGAAGCTTTCTTT | CARPGGRGLNTEAFF
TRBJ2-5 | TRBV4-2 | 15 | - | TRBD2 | TGTGCCAGCAGCCAGAGAGGACTAGAGGGAGAGACCCAGTACTTC | CASSQRGLEGETQYF
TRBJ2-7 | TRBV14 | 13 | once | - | TGTGCCAGCAGCCAAGGCCTGGGCAGCGAGCAGTACTTC | CASSQGLGSEQYF
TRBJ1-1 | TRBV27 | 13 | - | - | TGTGCCAGCAGTTTCTCGGCGGTGTCGGCAGCTTTCTTT | CASSFSAVSAAFF
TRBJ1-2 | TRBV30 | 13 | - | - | TGTGCCTGGACAGGGGAGAGTAGGTATGGCTACACCTTC | CAWTGESRYGYTF
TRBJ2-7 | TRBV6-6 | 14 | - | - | TGTGCCAGCAGTTACAGCGAGGGCCCCTACGAGCAGTACTTC | CASSYSEGPYEQYF
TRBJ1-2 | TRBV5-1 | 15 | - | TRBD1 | TGCGCCAGCAGCTTGGGGACAGGGCACTCCTATGGCTACACCTTC | CASSLGTGHSYGYTF
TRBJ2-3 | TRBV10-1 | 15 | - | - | TGCGCCAGCAGTGAGTCGAGGGGGGGACTGGATTCTAGGTATTTT | CASSESRGGLDSRYF
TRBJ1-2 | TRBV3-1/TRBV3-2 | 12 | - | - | TGTGCCAGCAGCCCCCTTTCAGGGGGCTACACCTTC | CASSPLSGGYTF
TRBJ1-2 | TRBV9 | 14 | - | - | TGTGCCAGCAGCGTAGGGACAGTTAGCGTCTACGACACCTTC | CASSVGTVSVYDTF
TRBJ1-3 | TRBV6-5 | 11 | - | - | TGTGCCACTTCCCAAAGGGGAACCATATATTTT | CATSQRGTIYF
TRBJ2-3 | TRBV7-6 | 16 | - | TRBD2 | TGTGCCAGCAGCTTAGTGGGCGGGGGTGGCACAGATACGCAGTATTTT | CASSLVGGGGTDTQYF
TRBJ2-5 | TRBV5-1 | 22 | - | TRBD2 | TGCGCCAGCAGCGGAACCCTGGGACTAGCGGGGGAGAGACGGCGGTGGGAAGAGACCCAGTACTTC | CASSGTLGLAGERRRWEETQYF
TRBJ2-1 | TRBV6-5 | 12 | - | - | TGTGCCAGCCAAGGGGAGGACAATGAGCAGTTCTTC | CASQGEDNEQFF
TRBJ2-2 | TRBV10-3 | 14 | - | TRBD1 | TGTGCCATCAGTGTGAGGACAGGGGTCGGGGAGCTGTTTTTT | CAISVRTGVGELFF
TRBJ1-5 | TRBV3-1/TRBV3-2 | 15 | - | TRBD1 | TGTGCCAGCAGCCCGACCCGAGGGGGCTGGCAGCCCCAGCATTTT | CASSPTRGGWQPQHF
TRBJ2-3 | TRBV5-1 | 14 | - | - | TGCGCCAGCAGCCCCGACAGGTTGCCAGATACGCAGTATTTT | CASSPDRLPDTQYF
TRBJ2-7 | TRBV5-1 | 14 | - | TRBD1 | TGCGCCAGCAGCTTCGGGGACAGGGGCTACGAGCAGTACTTC | CASSFGDRGYEQYF
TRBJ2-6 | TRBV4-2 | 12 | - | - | TGTGCCAGCAGCTCGGGGGCCAACGTCCTGACTTTC | CASSSGANVLTF
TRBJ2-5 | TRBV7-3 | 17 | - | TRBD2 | TGTGCCAGCAGCCCTCCTAGTGGGCGGGGGGCCCGCGAAACCCAGTACTTC | CASSPPSGRGARETQYF
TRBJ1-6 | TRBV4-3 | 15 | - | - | TGCGCCAGCAGCCAAGACCGGCAGGGAAATTCACCCCTCCACTTT | CASSQDRQGNSPLHF